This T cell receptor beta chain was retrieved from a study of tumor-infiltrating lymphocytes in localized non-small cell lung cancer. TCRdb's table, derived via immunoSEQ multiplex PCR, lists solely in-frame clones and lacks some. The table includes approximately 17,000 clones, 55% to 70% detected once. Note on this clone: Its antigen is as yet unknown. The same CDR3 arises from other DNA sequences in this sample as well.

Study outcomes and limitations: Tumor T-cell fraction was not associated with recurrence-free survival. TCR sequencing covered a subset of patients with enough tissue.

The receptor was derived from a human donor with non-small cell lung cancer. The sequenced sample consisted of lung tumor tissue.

The DNA of the CDR3 is TGCGCCAGCAGCCAGGGACAGACTAACTATGGCTACACCTTC. It is translated as CASSQGQTNYGYTF. The chain combines TRBV5-1 with TRBJ1-2; 7 bases are shared with TRBD1. There are 14 residues in the CDR3. Losses at the gene ends were 4 bases for V and 0 bases for J; bases not matched to a gene: 3. Germline V gene lookup returns CDR1 SGHRS and CDR2 YFSETQ.